One sample yielded the 18 T cell receptor beta chains listed below, sequenced in a study of blood T cell repertoires in COVID-19 (dated by TCRdb to about 2020). The library was obtained by the immunoSEQ multiplex PCR assay. In TCRdb, the immuneACCESS table is reduced to in-frame sequences with V and J assigned. These tables do not hold every clone; where another copy was compared, an unresolved V gene accounts for under half, and the others remain unexplained. The sample records around 70,000 clones, under 95% of which are singletons. The ten most abundant clones make up approximately 1.4% of the sample. The sample taken for sequencing was peripheral blood. All receptors derive from a man in his forties or fifties with acute or convalescent COVID-19.

This sequence joins TRBV3-1 (or the pseudogene TRBV3-2) and TRBJ2-1; weak D call: TRBD1 (5 bases). This CDR3 has 15 amino acids. CDR1 is LGHDT, CDR2 YNNKEL, per germline (reference sequence). Deletions cut 1 base from V and 3 bases from J, with 10 bases between. The CDR3 DNA reads as TGTGCCAGCAGCCAAGCGGCAGGGCACTACAATGAGCAGTTCTTC. This sequence encodes CASSQAAGHYNEQFF.

This clone showed up just once. The rearrangement uses TRBV20-1 and TRBJ2-1, with unresolved D. CDR1 is DFQATT, CDR2 SNEGSKA, per germline (reference sequence). The CDR3 totals 11 residues. Trimming removed 3 bases at V and 7 bases at J, with 7 bases between. The CDR3 reads CSASHLNEQFF. CDR3 DNA sequence: TGCAGTGCTAGCCACTTAAATGAGCAGTTCTTC.

The rearrangement uses TRBV4-3 and TRBJ1-2; TRBD1 aligns across 10 bases. Unmatched junction bases numbered 11, after V lost 5 bases and J lost 2 bases. The CDR3 is 17 amino acids. Germline V gene data show CDR1 as LGHNA and CDR2 as YSLEER. CDR3 in DNA: TGCGCCAGCAGCTTGACTATTCCGGGACAGGGGAACTATGGCTACACCTTC. Protein: CASSLTIPGQGNYGYTF.

This clone was found once. This chain uses TRBV7-3 with TRBJ2-2; 9 positions agree with TRBD1. Per germline, CDR1 SGHTA and CDR2 FQGTGA. This CDR3 region has 16 residues. After removal of 0 bases from V and 5 bases from J, the junction contained 4 bases not matched to a gene. CDR3 sequence reads: CASSLTGTGSTGELFF. CDR3 sequence (DNA): TGTGCCAGCAGCTTAACCGGGACAGGGTCAACCGGGGAGCTGTTTTTT.

The chain couples TRBV14 to TRBJ1-1; D might be TRBD1 (5 bases). Deletions cut 6 bases from V and 12 bases from J, with 20 bases between. CDR1 is SGHDN and CDR2 is FVKESK in the germline V gene. The CDR3 loop spans 13 amino acids. The CDR3 region has the DNA TGTGCCAGCAGTCCTTTCCCAGGGTCATTAACTTTCTTT. Residues: CASSPFPGSLTFF.

The J gene is TRBJ2-7, the V gene TRBV29-1; 15 bases agree with TRBD2. The trim removed 4 bases at V and 6 bases at J, leaving 7 bases unmatched. Germline V lookup: CDR1 SQVTM, CDR2 ANQGSEA. The CDR3 runs 15 residues. CDR3 amino acids: CSVVGTSGRWFEQYF. CDR3 in DNA: TGCAGCGTTGTGGGGACTAGCGGGAGGTGGTTCGAGCAGTACTTC.

This sequence joins TRBV18 and TRBJ2-7, with 16 bases that match TRBD2. The CDR3 is made up of 17 amino acids. Trimming took 4 bases from V and 7 from J; bases not matched to a gene: 10. CDR1 is KGHSH and CDR2 is LQKENI in the germline V gene. The DNA of the CDR3 is TGTGCCAGCTCACTAGGGACTAGCGGGAGGGCCAGTGGTGAGCAGTACTTC. This codes for CASSLGTSGRASGEQYF.

The genes are TRBV7-9 and TRBJ2-2, with 8 bases matching TRBD1. The trim removed 7 bases at V and 4 bases at J, leaving 5 bases unmatched. Germline-derived CDR1 and CDR2 are SEHNR and FQNEAQ (reference sequence). This CDR3 comprises 14 residues. This CDR3 is CASTEGQATGELFF. CDR3 nucleotide sequence: TGTGCCAGCACTGAGGGACAGGCCACCGGGGAGCTGTTTTTT.

The chain employs TRBV7-8 and TRBJ2-3; TRBD2 agrees at 10 bases. In germline, CDR1 is SGHVS, CDR2 FQNEAQ. J lost 12 bases, V lost 5 bases, and 11 bases had no gene match. The CDR3 loop spans 14 amino acids. DNA for the CDR3: TGTGCCAGCAGCATGTTAGCGGGGGGCGACAGCCAGTATTTT. It encodes CASSMLAGGDSQYF.

This chain links TRBV27 with TRBJ2-1, with TRBD2 matching over 8 bases. Germline trimming cut 6 bases from V and 0 bases from J; bases unmatched to any gene: 4. The CDR3 totals 15 residues. CDR1 is MNHEY and CDR2 is SMNVEV in the germline V gene (reference sequence). The CDR3 DNA reads as TGTGCCAGCAGCCCCGGGACTAGCTCCTACAATGAGCAGTTCTTC. Translated: CASSPGTSSYNEQFF.

The J gene is TRBJ1-2, the V gene TRBV10-3; 8 bases line up with TRBD1. The CDR3 extends over 12 amino acids. J lost 7 bases, V lost 10 bases, and 8 bases had no gene match. The germline V gene has CDR1 ENHRY and CDR2 SYGVKD. In DNA form, the CDR3 reads TGTGCCACATCCTTCGGACAGGGTGGCTACACCTTC. Encoded protein: CATSFGQGGYTF.

The V and J genes are TRBV5-1 and TRBJ1-5; D possibly corresponds to TRBD1 (5 bases). The CDR3 is made up of 15 amino acids. The germline V gene has CDR1 SGHRS and CDR2 YFSETQ. V gave up 0 bases and J gave up 6 bases, with 13 bases separating them. Here the CDR3 DNA reads TGCGCCAGCAGCTTGGATGGGGCAGGGTCTCAGCCCCAGCATTTT. Encoded protein: CASSLDGAGSQPQHF.

CDR3 in amino acids: CAWSLTGATNEKLFF. CDR3 nucleotides: TGTGCCTGGAGTCTGACAGGGGCCACTAATGAAAAACTGTTTTTT. The genes are TRBV30 and TRBJ1-4; 8 bases are a match to TRBD1. Germline CDR1 is GTSNPN and CDR2 is SVGIG (reference sequence). J was trimmed by 2 bases and V by 2 bases; bases with no gene match: 4. The CDR3 is 15 amino acids. The whole variable domain, remainder taken from reference TRBV30 and TRBJ1-4, is SQTIHQWPATLVQPVGSPLSLECTVEGTSNPNLYWYRQAAGRGLQLLFYSVGIGQISSEVPQNLSASRPQDRQFILSSKKLLLSDSGFYLCAWSLTGATNEKLFFGSGTQLSVL.

The J gene is TRBJ1-5, the V gene TRBV7-9, with 11 nucleotides matching TRBD1. Germline V lookup: CDR1 SEHNR, CDR2 FQNEAQ (reference sequence). J gave up 4 bases and V 0 bases, and 2 bases lay outside the gene matches. The CDR3 extends over 16 amino acids. CDR3 DNA sequence: TGTGCCAGCAGCTTAGCGGGGACAGGGGGGAATCAGCCCCAGCATTTT. It is translated as CASSLAGTGGNQPQHF.

This clone has a single count. The rearrangement links TRBV5-4 to TRBJ2-1, with D tentatively TRBD2 (6 bases). The germline V gene encodes CDR1 SGHNT and CDR2 YYREEE (reference sequence). The CDR3 is made up of 16 amino acids. The ends were cut back, 4 bases at V and 0 bases at J, with 14 bases in the middle. CDR3 region: CASSARDFSSYNEQFF. CDR3 DNA sequence: TGTGCCAGCAGCGCCCGGGACTTCAGCTCCTACAATGAGCAGTTCTTC.

The chain combines TRBV9 with TRBJ1-2; D gene ambiguous. CDR3 size: 14 residues. Germline-derived CDR1 and CDR2 are SGDLS and YYNGEE. V was pared by 0 bases and J by 2 bases, with 8 bases between. CDR3 bases: TGTGCCAGCAGCGTAGCCCACGAGAACTATGGCTACACCTTC. Encoded protein: CASSVAHENYGYTF.

The chain has TRBV5-4 and TRBJ2-3; D perhaps matches TRBD2 (5 bases). V gave up 1 base and J gave up 1 base, with 13 bases separating them. The CDR3 runs to 16 residues. Germline CDR1 SGHNT, CDR2 YYREEE (reference sequence). In DNA form, the CDR3 reads TGTGCCAGCAGCTTGACTCTGGGAGCGGGCACAGATACGCAGTATTTT. This codes for CASSLTLGAGTDTQYF.

The chain employs TRBV5-1 and TRBJ1-1; maybe TRBD1 (5 bases). Per germline, CDR1 SGHRS and CDR2 YFSETQ. This CDR3 region has 16 residues. V was trimmed by 4 bases and J by 5 bases, leaving 21 bases between them. The CDR3 protein is CASSPGGTGSATEAFF. The CDR3 DNA is TGCGCCAGCAGCCCCGGGGGTACGGGCTCTGCTACTGAAGCTTTCTTT.